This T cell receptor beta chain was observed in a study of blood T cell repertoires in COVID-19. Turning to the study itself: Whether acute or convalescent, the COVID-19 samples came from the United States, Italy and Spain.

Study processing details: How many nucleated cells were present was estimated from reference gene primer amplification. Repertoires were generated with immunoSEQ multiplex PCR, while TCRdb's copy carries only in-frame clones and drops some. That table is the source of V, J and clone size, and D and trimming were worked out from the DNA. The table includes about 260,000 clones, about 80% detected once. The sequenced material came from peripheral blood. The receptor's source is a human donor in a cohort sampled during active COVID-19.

As DNA, the CDR3 is TGTGCCAGCAGCAAATTGGTTGCCCGGACAGGGTCTAAGGGCTTCAACACTGAAGCTTTCTTT. Its protein is CASSKLVARTGSKGFNTEAFF. The chain is built from TRBV21-1 and TRBJ1-1; the D call in the table, TRBD1, was not verified against the DNA. TRBV21-1 is deemed a pseudogene. The length of the CDR3 is 21 residues.